This TCR beta chain was sequenced in a study of T cell changes during pregnancy in multiple sclerosis (dated by TCRdb to about 2019). Describing the broader study: Changes in the T cell repertoire over the course of pregnancy were examined in this study in women with multiple sclerosis.

Remarks on this clone: This clone's antigen is unknown. No base qualities exist here, and no much larger clone lies one base off it.

The CDR3 numbers 17 residues from cysteine through phenylalanine. The entry retains the CDR3 DNA only, 51 bases that are in frame from base 1. Libraries were built with the immunoSEQ multiplex PCR assay. The clones in this table, taken by TCRdb from immuneACCESS, are in-frame only. Not every clone is retained; where verified, under half of the shortfall comes from an unresolved V gene, and the cause of the rest is unknown. In this sample the table shows around 35,000 clones, 92% of which occur a single time. The top ten clones comprise roughly 1.2% of the sample. The chain is encoded by TRBV21-1 joined to TRBJ1-5; the table's D call of TRBD1 was not tested on the DNA. TRBV21-1 counts as a pseudogene. The sequence was obtained from a female donor with multiple sclerosis, enrolled in a pregnancy study. Input material: PBMCs (not recorded whether the cells were cultured). The sequence in DNA is TGTGCCAGCAGCATTCGGACAGGGGGCATTAGCAATCAGCCCCAGCATTTT. Translated, it gives CASSIRTGGISNQPQHF.